The source of this T cell receptor (beta chain) is a study of T cells in narcolepsy. As for the study in general: Healthy controls were enrolled alongside patients with narcolepsy type 1 or type 2. Notes on the study in general: In some patient and control memory CD4+ samples, autoreactive clones were absent. Autoreactive clonotypes reportedly recurred in blood of same and different patients, not controls. Comparing one patient's CSF and blood CD4+ clonotypes highlighted HCRT- and TRIB2-specific autoreactive clonotypes.

V lost 6 bases and J 2 bases, leaving 9 bases between the germline ends. The CDR3 extends over 13 amino acids. CDR1 is SNHLY and CDR2 is FYNNEI in the germline V gene. A word on this clone: Its antigen remains unidentified.

Some clones are missing from TCRdb's copy, which holds only in-frame ones; the method was immunoSEQ multiplex PCR. This sample has 20,000 to 30,000 clones, with about 60% found just once. Sequenced sample: memory (CD45RA-) CD4+ T cells from blood. The gene calls are TRBV2 and TRBJ2-3; D not resolved. The clonotype comes from a human donor in good health. As DNA, the CDR3 is TGTGCCAGCAGGAAGGGAATCACAGATACGCAGTATTTT. Protein sequence: CASRKGITDTQYF.